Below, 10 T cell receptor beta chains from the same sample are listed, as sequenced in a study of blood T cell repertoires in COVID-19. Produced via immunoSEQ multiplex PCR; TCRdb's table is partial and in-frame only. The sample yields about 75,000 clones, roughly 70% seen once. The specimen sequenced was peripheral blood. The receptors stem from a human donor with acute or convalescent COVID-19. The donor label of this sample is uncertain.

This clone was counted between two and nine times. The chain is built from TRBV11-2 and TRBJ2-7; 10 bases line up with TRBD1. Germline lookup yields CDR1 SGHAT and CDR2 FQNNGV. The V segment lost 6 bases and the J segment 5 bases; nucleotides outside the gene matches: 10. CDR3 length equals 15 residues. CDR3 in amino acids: CASRWTGTGDHEQYF. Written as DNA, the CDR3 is TGTGCCAGCAGGTGGACCGGGACAGGGGATCACGAGCAGTACTTC.

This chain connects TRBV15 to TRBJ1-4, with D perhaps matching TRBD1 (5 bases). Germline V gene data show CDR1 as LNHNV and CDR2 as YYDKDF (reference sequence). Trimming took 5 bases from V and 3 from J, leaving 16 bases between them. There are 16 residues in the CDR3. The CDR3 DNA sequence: TGTGCCACCAGCGGGGGGTATCGGTCAGCTAATGAAAAACTGTTTTTT. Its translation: CATSGGYRSANEKLFF.

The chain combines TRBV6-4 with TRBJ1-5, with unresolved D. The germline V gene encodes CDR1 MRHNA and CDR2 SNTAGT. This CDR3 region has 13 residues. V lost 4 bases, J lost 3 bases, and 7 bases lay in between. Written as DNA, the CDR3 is TGTGCCAGCAGTGTACAGCCCAATCAGCCCCAGCATTTT. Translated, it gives CASSVQPNQPQHF.

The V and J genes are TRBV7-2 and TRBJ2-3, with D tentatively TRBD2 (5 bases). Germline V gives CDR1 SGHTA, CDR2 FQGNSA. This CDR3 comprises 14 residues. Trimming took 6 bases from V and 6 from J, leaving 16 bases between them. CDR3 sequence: CASRPLRGADTQYF. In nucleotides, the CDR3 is TGTGCCAGCAGGCCCCTCCGGGGTGCGGATACGCAGTATTTT.

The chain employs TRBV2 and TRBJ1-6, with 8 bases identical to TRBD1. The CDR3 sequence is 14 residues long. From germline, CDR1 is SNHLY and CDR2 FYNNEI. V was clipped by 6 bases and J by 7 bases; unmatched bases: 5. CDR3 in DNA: TGTGCCAGCAGCGACAGGGGCCTGAATTCACCCCTCCACTTT. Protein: CASSDRGLNSPLHF.

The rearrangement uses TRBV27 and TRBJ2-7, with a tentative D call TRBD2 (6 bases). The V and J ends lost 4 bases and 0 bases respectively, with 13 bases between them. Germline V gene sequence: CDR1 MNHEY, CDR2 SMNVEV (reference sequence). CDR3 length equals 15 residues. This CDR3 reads CASSWGTQFSYEQYF. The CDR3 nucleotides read TGTGCCAGCAGTTGGGGGACTCAATTCTCCTACGAGCAGTACTTC.

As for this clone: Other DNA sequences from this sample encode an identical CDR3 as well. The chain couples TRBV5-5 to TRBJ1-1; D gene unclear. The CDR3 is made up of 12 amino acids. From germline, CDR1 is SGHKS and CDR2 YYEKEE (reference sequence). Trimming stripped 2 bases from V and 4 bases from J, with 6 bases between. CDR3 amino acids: CASSFGGTEAFF. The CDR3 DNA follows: TGTGCCAGCAGCTTCGGAGGCACTGAAGCTTTCTTT.

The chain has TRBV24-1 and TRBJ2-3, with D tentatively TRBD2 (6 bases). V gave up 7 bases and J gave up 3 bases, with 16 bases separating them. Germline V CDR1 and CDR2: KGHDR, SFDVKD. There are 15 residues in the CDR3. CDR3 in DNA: TGTGCCACCAGCGGAGGGGATGAAAAGACAGATACGCAGTATTTT. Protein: CATSGGDEKTDTQYF.

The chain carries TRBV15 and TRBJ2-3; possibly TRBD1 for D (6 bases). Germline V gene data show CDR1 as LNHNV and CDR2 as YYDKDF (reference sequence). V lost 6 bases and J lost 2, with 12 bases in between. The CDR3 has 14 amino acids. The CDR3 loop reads CATRGATHTDTQYF. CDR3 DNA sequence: TGTGCCACCAGGGGGGCGACTCACACAGATACGCAGTATTTT.

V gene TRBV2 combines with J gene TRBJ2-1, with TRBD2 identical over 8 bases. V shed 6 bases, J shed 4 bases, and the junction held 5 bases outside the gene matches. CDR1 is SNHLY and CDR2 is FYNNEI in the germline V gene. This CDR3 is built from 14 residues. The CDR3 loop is CASRGRLAYNEQFF. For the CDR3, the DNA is TGTGCCAGCAGGGGGAGACTAGCGTACAATGAGCAGTTCTTC.